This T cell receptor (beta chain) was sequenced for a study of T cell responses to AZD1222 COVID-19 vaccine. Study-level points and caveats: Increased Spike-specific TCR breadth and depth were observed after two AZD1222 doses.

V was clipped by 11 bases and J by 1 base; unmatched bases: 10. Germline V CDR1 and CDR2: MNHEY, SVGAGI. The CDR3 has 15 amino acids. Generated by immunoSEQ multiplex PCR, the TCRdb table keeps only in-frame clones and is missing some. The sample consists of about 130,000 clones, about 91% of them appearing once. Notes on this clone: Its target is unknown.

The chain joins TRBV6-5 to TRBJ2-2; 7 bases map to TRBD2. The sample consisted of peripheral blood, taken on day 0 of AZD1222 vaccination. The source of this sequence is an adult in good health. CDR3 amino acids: CAVKVGGKNTGELFF. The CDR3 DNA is TGTGCCGTTAAGGTGGGGGGGAAGAACACCGGGGAGCTGTTTTTT.